The rows below give T cell receptor beta chains drawn from one sample of a study of control samples from healthy donors and cancer patients. Some clones are missing from TCRdb's copy, which holds only in-frame ones; the method was immunoSEQ multiplex PCR. The sample has under 55,000 clones, approximately 89% seen once. Sample: PBMCs. These receptors all come from a middle-aged woman with head and neck cancer. Both conserved end residues are part of each CDR3. The order of the fields is V gene, clone size, CDR3 length, J gene, D gene, CDR3 protein, CDR3 DNA. The D gene is left open where the match is weak. Rows may omit the clone size; those that give it use once, few, many or a size class.

TRBV19	-	11	TRBJ1-2	-	CASSVRWGYTF	TGTGCCAGTAGTGTCAGATGGGGCTACACCTTC
TRBV19	-	13	TRBJ2-3	-	CASSGTPTDTQYF	TGTGCCAGTAGCGGGACCCCCACAGATACGCAGTATTTT
TRBV15	-	13	TRBJ2-5	-	CATSTDYQETQYF	TGTGCCACCAGCACAGACTACCAAGAGACCCAGTACTTC
TRBV29-1	-	13	TRBJ2-7	TRBD2	CSVDTGGSYEQYF	TGCAGCGTTGATACCGGGGGGTCCTACGAGCAGTACTTC
TRBV12-2	-	15	TRBJ2-7	-	CASRSVGWAAYEQYF	TGTGCAAGTCGCTCCGTGGGGTGGGCAGCCTACGAGCAGTACTTC
TRBV6-2/TRBV6-3	-	15	TRBJ1-2	-	CASSRETATNYGYTF	TGTGCCAGCAGTAGAGAAACAGCAACTAACTATGGCTACACCTTC
TRBV6-5	-	12	TRBJ1-4	-	CASKDRNEKLFF	TGTGCCAGCAAGGACAGAAATGAAAAACTGTTTTTT
TRBV10-3	once	14	TRBJ2-5	TRBD2	CAIRGGGGQETQYF	TGTGCCATCAGGGGCGGGGGGGGCCAAGAGACCCAGTACTTC
TRBV3-1/TRBV3-2	-	15	TRBJ2-7	-	CASSQTRDVTYEQYF	TGTGCCAGCAGTCAGACCCGGGACGTAACCTACGAGCAGTACTTC
TRBV18	-	16	TRBJ1-1	-	CASSPLSRGLGTEAFF	TGTGCCAGCTCACCTCTCTCGAGGGGGTTAGGCACTGAAGCTTTCTTT
TRBV6-4	-	15	TRBJ2-1	TRBD2	CASSDSSGGANEQFF	TGTGCCAGCAGTGACTCTAGCGGGGGGGCCAATGAGCAGTTCTTC
TRBV9	once	17	TRBJ2-1	TRBD1	CASSVDQTGAPYNEQFF	TGTGCCAGCAGCGTGGATCAAACAGGGGCCCCGTACAATGAGCAGTTCTTC
TRBV6-5	few	15	TRBJ2-1	-	CASSARRDRNNEQFF	TGTGCCAGCAGCGCCCGGAGGGACAGAAACAATGAGCAGTTCTTC
TRBV10-3	-	12	TRBJ2-5	-	CAISEGGETQYF	TGTGCCATCAGTGAGGGAGGGGAGACCCAGTACTTC
TRBV6-5	few	14	TRBJ2-3	-	CASKEDHSTDTQYF	TGTGCCAGCAAGGAGGATCATAGCACAGATACGCAGTATTTT
TRBV9	-	15	TRBJ2-1	TRBD1	CASSVAGTGYNEQFF	TGTGCCAGCAGCGTAGCTGGGACAGGCTACAATGAGCAGTTCTTC